The 31 T cell receptor beta chains below all came from one sample that was sequenced in a study of T cells in Graves' hyperthyroidism and ophthalmopathy. There were TCR beta CDR3 regions amplified from RNA transcripts. Using the HTBI primer set, a first-round RT-PCR was run on the TCR CDR3. Each CDR3 protein gets one entry after TCRdb re-called the multiplex PCR reads with MiXCR. The sample yields more than 550,000 distinct CDR3 sequences, 18% seen once. The source material was blood. These receptors were collected from a woman in her forties or fifties with Graves' hyperthyroidism that later progressed to Graves' ophthalmopathy.

This chain links TRBV7-9 with TRBJ2-2, with 8 bases fitting TRBD1. Losses at the gene ends were 11 bases for V and 3 bases for J; bases not matched to a gene: 8. This CDR3 region has 14 residues. From germline, CDR1 is SEHNR and CDR2 FQNEAQ (reference sequence). CDR3 in DNA: TGTGCCGGGACCGGGACAGGAGACACCGGGGAGCTGTTTTTT. Translated: CAGTGTGDTGELFF.

The table lists this clonotype with many counts. This chain links TRBV11-2 with TRBJ1-6; 7 nucleotides align to TRBD1. Per germline, CDR1 SGHAT and CDR2 FQNNGV. This CDR3 contains 15 residues. The V segment lost 6 bases and the J segment 6 bases; nucleotides outside the gene matches: 8. The CDR3 DNA reads as TGTGCCAGCAGACTTTCCGGGACAGCTAATTCACCCCTCCACTTT. Translation gives CASRLSGTANSPLHF.

The J gene is TRBJ1-4, the V gene TRBV9; 11 bases line up with TRBD1. The CDR3 consists of 17 residues. V lost 3 bases to trimming and J lost 0 bases; unmatched junction nucleotides: 4. CDR1 is SGDLS and CDR2 is YYNGEE in the germline V gene. CDR3 coding DNA: TGTGCCAGCAGCGCAGGGACAGGGGGATCAACTAATGAAAAACTGTTTTTT. Translated, it gives CASSAGTGGSTNEKLFF.

Only a few counts were recorded for this clonotype. The J gene is TRBJ1-3, the V gene TRBV5-1, with D possibly matching TRBD1 (5 bases). V was cut by 4 bases and J by 0 bases, with 14 bases left in between. The CDR3 consists of 16 residues. From germline, CDR1 is SGHRS and CDR2 YFSETQ. The CDR3 DNA sequence: TGCGCCAGCAGCGGAGGACAAAAAACCTCTGGAAACACCATATATTTT. It codes for CASSGGQKTSGNTIYF.

Many counts were recorded for this clonotype. V gene TRBV15 combines with J gene TRBJ2-7; D uncertain. Between the trimmed V and J ends, which lost 6 bases and 1 base, there was a span of 13 bases. The CDR3 has 14 amino acids. Germline-derived CDR1 and CDR2 are LNHNV and YYDKDF (reference sequence). CDR3 region: CATRWVPSSYEQYF. CDR3 DNA sequence: TGTGCCACCAGATGGGTACCGTCGTCCTACGAGCAGTACTTC.

In this sample, this clonotype turned up a few times. The rearrangement uses TRBV5-4 and TRBJ2-5; no clear D. V was pared by 0 bases and J by 2 bases, with 11 bases between. From germline, CDR1 is SGHNT and CDR2 YYREEE (reference sequence). This CDR3 has 15 residues. In DNA, the CDR3 is TGTGCCAGCAGCTTGGAGCTGGGGAATCAAGAGACCCAGTACTTC. Amino acids: CASSLELGNQETQYF.

J is TRBJ2-1 and V is TRBV6-1; D is undetermined. Germline loops: CDR1 MNHNS, CDR2 SASEGT. The CDR3 has 13 amino acids. The V gene lost 7 bases and the J gene lost 2 bases, with 9 bases spanning the gap. The CDR3 region is CASTGRTYNEQFF. CDR3 nucleotide sequence: TGTGCCAGCACTGGTAGGACCTACAATGAGCAGTTCTTC.

This clonotype was recorded a few times. CDR3 bases: TGCGCCAGCAGGGGGGGACTTTCTACCTACAATGAGCAGTTCTTC. Translation: CASRGGLSTYNEQFF. V is TRBV5-1 and J is TRBJ2-1; possibly TRBD2 for D (6 bases). This CDR3 has 15 amino acids. The germline gives CDR1 SGHRS, CDR2 YFSETQ. Trimming left V 5 bases short and J 2 bases short, with 14 bases between.

This chain joins TRBV3-1 and TRBJ2-5, with D maybe TRBD2 (5 bases). The CDR3 spans 16 residues. V lost 2 bases and J lost 3, with 16 bases in between. The germline CDR1 and CDR2 sequences are LGHDT and YNNKEL (reference sequence). The CDR3 DNA follows: TGTGCCAGCAGCCAATTGCCCCCTAGCCTTAAAGAGACCCAGTACTTC. Protein: CASSQLPPSLKETQYF.

This clonotype was seen ten or more times. This rearrangement joins TRBV12-3 or TRBV12-4 to TRBJ1-4; a weak D match, TRBD1 (5 bases). Between the trimmed V and J ends, which lost 6 bases and 7 bases, there was a span of 24 bases. The CDR3 is made up of 17 amino acids. CDR3 sequence reads: CASSLGNWGSLFEKLFF. CDR3 sequence (DNA): TGTGCCAGCAGCCTGGGTAATTGGGGGTCGTTGTTTGAAAAACTGTTTTTT.

This clonotype was counted between two and nine times. The V call is TRBV7-6, the J call TRBJ1-4, with 7 bases matching TRBD1. Germline V gene sequence: CDR1 SGHVS, CDR2 FNYEAQ. J was trimmed by 8 bases and V by 6 bases; bases with no gene match: 18. The CDR3 has 17 amino acids. The CDR3 loop reads CASRRTTGRYAAEKLFF. The CDR3 nucleotides are TGTGCCAGCAGACGAACGACAGGGCGGTACGCTGCGGAAAAACTGTTTTTT.

In this sample, this clonotype turned up once. V and J are TRBV5-5 and TRBJ1-2; D is undetermined. V shed 4 bases and J shed 4 bases, with 17 bases lying between them. CDR3 length: 15 residues. Germline assignment: CDR1 SGHKS and CDR2 YYEKEE (reference sequence). The CDR3 is CASSHYPEDSYGYTF. CDR3 DNA: TGTGCCAGCAGCCATTATCCGGAAGATTCCTATGGCTACACCTTC.

This clonotype has more than one count but fewer than ten. CDR3 in amino acids: CASSGDRKGDTEAFF. As DNA, the CDR3 is TGTGCCAGCAGCGGAGACCGAAAGGGGGACACTGAAGCTTTCTTT. The chain uses TRBV9 and TRBJ1-1; a possible D gene is TRBD1 (6 bases). The germline V gene encodes CDR1 SGDLS and CDR2 YYNGEE. The CDR3 consists of 15 residues. The V and J ends lost 3 bases and 3 bases respectively, with 15 bases between them.

CDR3 residues: CASSSNRGSNTGELFF. The CDR3, as DNA: TGTGCCAGCAGCTCGAACAGGGGATCGAACACCGGGGAGCTGTTTTTT. The J gene is TRBJ2-2, the V gene TRBV5-4, with 7 bases that match TRBD1. Trimming at V came to 3 bases and at J to 0 bases, leaving 5 bases not matched to a gene. There are 16 residues in the CDR3. The germline CDR1 and CDR2 sequences are SGHNT and YYREEE (reference sequence).

This clonotype was counted between two and nine times. The chain recombines TRBV6-1 with TRBJ1-4; possibly TRBD1 for D (6 bases). The CDR3 covers 16 residues. Trimming pared 6 bases from V and 0 bases from J, leaving 14 bases between. CDR1 is MNHNS and CDR2 is SASEGT in the germline V gene. DNA for the CDR3: TGTGCCAGCAGCCTGGACAGCCCTGCAACTAATGAAAAACTGTTTTTT. It encodes CASSLDSPATNEKLFF.

The chain has TRBV6-2 or TRBV6-3 and TRBJ2-5; D ambiguous. Germline CDR1 MNHEY, CDR2 SVGEGT. This CDR3 contains 13 residues. Trimming removed 1 base from V and 5 bases from J, with 8 bases in between. The DNA for the CDR3 is TGTGCCAGCAGTTACTTAGCATTGGAGACCCAGTACTTC. The encoded protein is CASSYLALETQYF.

Remarks on this clonotype: At one boundary the junction diverges from the germline segment, which might be a read error. CDR3 sequence: CASREGGIGPGELFF. CDR3 coding DNA: TGTGCCAGCAGGGAAGGGGGAATTGGCCCGGGGGAGCTGTTTTTT. V gene TRBV6-1 combines with J gene TRBJ2-2; the D gene is possibly TRBD1 (6 bases). This CDR3 is built from 15 residues. Germline V gives CDR1 MNHNS, CDR2 SASEGT.

This clonotype was counted at least ten times. V usage is TRBV18 and J usage is TRBJ2-3, with TRBD1 identical over 7 bases. The germline V gene encodes CDR1 KGHSH and CDR2 LQKENI. The CDR3 is made up of 14 amino acids. The trim removed 5 bases at V and 6 bases at J, leaving 8 bases unmatched. CDR3 in DNA: TGTGCCAGCTCAGCCCGACAGGGCCCTGATACGCAGTATTTT. It specifies CASSARQGPDTQYF. The full variable domain, rest sourced from reference TRBV18 and TRBJ2-3, is NAGVMQNPRHLVRRRGQEARLRCSPMKGHSHVYWYRQLPEEGLKFMVYLQKENIIDESGMPKERFSAEFPKEGPSILRIQQVVRGDSAAYFCASSARQGPDTQYFGPGTRLTVL.

This clonotype has just a few counts. The rearrangement links TRBV4-1 to TRBJ2-4; D possibly uses TRBD1 or TRBD2 (5 bases each). The CDR3 is 17 amino acids. The germline gives CDR1 MGHRA, CDR2 YSYEKL. Trimming took 0 bases from V and 1 from J, leaving 13 bases between them. The CDR3 bases are TGCGCCAGCAGCCAAGAGGAGGCAGGGTCGGCCAAAAACATTCAGTACTTC. Encoded protein: CASSQEEAGSAKNIQYF.

This clonotype was found many times. The V gene is TRBV18, the J gene TRBJ1-2; D remains unclear. The V end was cut by 6 bases, the J end by 7 bases, with 15 bases between. The V gene's germline CDR1 is KGHSH and CDR2 LQKENI. This CDR3 is 13 amino acids long. CDR3 residues: CASSKEGFAGYTF. In DNA form, the CDR3 reads TGTGCCAGCTCCAAGGAGGGCTTTGCTGGCTACACCTTC.

The table lists this clonotype with many counts. The chain links TRBV30 to TRBJ1-1; weak D call: TRBD1 (5 bases). This CDR3 has 13 amino acids. Trimming took off 3 bases at V and 1 base at J, with 9 bases between the two ends. Germline CDR1 reads GTSNPN; CDR2 reads SVGIG (reference sequence). CDR3 loop: CAWSKTGNTEAFF. The CDR3 DNA reads as TGTGCCTGGAGCAAAACAGGGAACACTGAAGCTTTCTTT.

This chain links TRBV10-2 with TRBJ1-6, with D perhaps TRBD1 (6 bases). This CDR3 region has 13 residues. Germline values: CDR1 WSHSY, CDR2 SAAADI. The V end lost 4 bases, the J end lost 6 bases, and 7 bases lay between the germline ends. The CDR3 DNA follows: TGCGCCAGCAGTGGACAGGTTAATTCACCCCTCCACTTT. This codes for CASSGQVNSPLHF.

The genes are TRBV3-1 and TRBJ1-1; D is uncertain. V was trimmed by 4 bases and J by 10 bases, leaving 16 bases between them. The CDR3 totals 13 residues. The germline gives CDR1 LGHDT, CDR2 YNNKEL (reference sequence). CDR3 protein: CASSPLVGVAAFF. CDR3 in DNA: TGTGCCAGCAGCCCGCTTGTCGGCGTTGCAGCTTTCTTT.

A few counts support this clonotype. The rearrangement uses TRBV5-1 and TRBJ2-1; TRBD1 might be the D (5 bases). Germline lookup yields CDR1 SGHRS and CDR2 YFSETQ. This CDR3 comprises 15 residues. V was pared by 3 bases and J by 9 bases, with 19 bases between. CDR3 sequence: CASSSPWGGGVEQFF. The CDR3 DNA is TGCGCCAGCAGCTCCCCATGGGGCGGCGGAGTTGAGCAGTTCTTC.

This clonotype was detected once. An end of the junction does not agree with germline; a read error may underlie this. The chain joins TRBV5-1 to TRBJ2-7; tentative D call: TRBD1 (6 bases). Germline V gives CDR1 SGHRS, CDR2 YFSETQ. This CDR3 has 15 amino acids. This chain's CDR3 is CASSLIPDSSYEQYF. CDR3 coding DNA: TGTGCCAGCAGCTTGATCCCGGACAGCTCCTACGAGCAGTACTTC.

This clonotype showed up many times. This rearrangement joins TRBV7-3 to TRBJ1-1; 9 bases align to TRBD1. V dropped 7 bases and J dropped 4; count of bases not matched to a gene: 10. The CDR3 extends over 15 amino acids. The V gene's germline CDR1 is SGHTA and CDR2 FQGTGA. The CDR3, as DNA: TGTGCCAGCAATATACAGGGGGCCCCAGGCACTGAAGCTTTCTTT. Translation: CASNIQGAPGTEAFF.

This clonotype was seen a handful of times. One junction end does not reproduce the germline sequence, and a read error may be involved. V usage is TRBV5-1 and J usage is TRBJ2-5, with D possibly being TRBD2 (5 bases). This CDR3 comprises 14 residues. Germline-derived CDR1 and CDR2 are SGHRS and YFSETQ. As DNA, the CDR3 is TGTGCCAGCAGCTCGGACTCCGGTGGGGAGACCCAGTACTTC. Translation gives CASSSDSGGETQYF. The full variable domain, its missing parts supplied by reference TRBV5-1 and TRBJ2-5, is KAGVTQTPRYLIKTRGQQVTLSCSPISGHRSVSWYQQTPGQGLQFLFEYFSETQRNKGNFPGRFSGRQFSNSRSEMNVSTLELGDSALYLCASSSDSGGETQYFGPGTRLLVL.

This clonotype was detected ten times or more. The rearrangement uses TRBV7-9 and TRBJ1-1; D call uncertain. V lost 1 base and J 0 bases, leaving 6 bases between the germline ends. From germline, CDR1 is SEHNR and CDR2 FQNEAQ (reference sequence). This CDR3 comprises 14 residues. The CDR3 reads CASSLGDVNTEAFF. DNA for the CDR3: TGTGCCAGCAGCTTAGGGGATGTGAACACTGAAGCTTTCTTT.

The rearrangement links TRBV5-1 to TRBJ1-2; no definite D call. This CDR3 contains 16 residues. V was clipped by 4 bases and J by 7 bases, with 23 bases between them. Germline V gene sequence: CDR1 SGHRS, CDR2 YFSETQ. CDR3 in DNA: TGCGCCAGCAGCGGAAAGGACGGGCCTACCGGTGGTGGCTACACCTTC. It specifies CASSGKDGPTGGGYTF. Using reference TRBV5-1 and TRBJ1-2 for the parts outside the CDR3, the full variable domain is KAGVTQTPRYLIKTRGQQVTLSCSPISGHRSVSWYQQTPGQGLQFLFEYFSETQRNKGNFPGRFSGRQFSNSRSEMNVSTLELGDSALYLCASSGKDGPTGGGYTFGSGTRLTVV.

This clonotype was found a few times. V usage is TRBV20-1 and J usage is TRBJ1-2; tentative D call: TRBD1 (5 bases). CDR3 length: 13 amino acids. Germline CDR1 and CDR2: DFQATT and SNEGSKA (reference sequence). Trimming cost V 1 base and J 6 bases, with 12 bases left between them. The CDR3 bases are TGCAGTGCTAGAGGCGGGACGGAGAATGGCTACACCTTC. Its protein is CSARGGTENGYTF.

This clonotype was detected a few times. The gene calls are TRBV12-3 or TRBV12-4 and TRBJ1-2; perhaps TRBD1 as D (6 bases). The CDR3 extends over 17 amino acids. V lost 6 bases and J lost 0, with 20 bases in between. The CDR3 nucleotides are TGTGCCAGCAGACCCGGACAGTTCCAAGGGCCTAACTATGGCTACACCTTC. The encoded protein is CASRPGQFQGPNYGYTF.